This passage covers 19 T cell receptor beta chains from one sample sequenced in a study of early T cells in non-severe SARS-CoV-2 infection. Via MiXCR, TCRdb re-called the 5' RACE reads, giving one row per CDR3 protein. The sample has around 27,000 distinct CDR3 sequences, about 10% seen once. The sample taken for sequencing was whole blood. The origin of the receptors is an adult who was a healthcare worker with PCR-confirmed SARS-CoV-2 infection or an uninfected control (not recorded which).

This clonotype was counted only a few times. The chain uses TRBV9 and TRBJ2-3; 7 bases are shared with TRBD2. The CDR3 length is 17 residues. Germline V CDR1 and CDR2: SGDLS, YYNGEE. V gave up 4 bases and J gave up 1 base; unmatched junction bases: 12. The CDR3 DNA reads TGTGCCAGCAGCCCCCAAGGTCCGGCGGGGGGCACAGATACGCAGTATTTT. Translated, it gives CASSPQGPAGGTDTQYF.

This clonotype was recorded a few times. The chain recombines TRBV19 with TRBJ2-2, with a possible D match to TRBD2 (6 bases). V lost 10 bases, J lost 5 bases, and 20 bases lay in between. The CDR3 spans 15 residues. The germline CDR1 and CDR2 sequences are LNHDA and SQIVND (reference sequence). CDR3 nucleotides: TGTGCCACCCCCTCCTCGGGGGATGGGACCGGGGAGCTGTTTTTT. Protein: CATPSSGDGTGELFF.

The sample holds many counts of this clonotype. The chain couples TRBV20-1 to TRBJ1-2, with D uncertain. Between the trimmed V and J ends, which lost 6 bases and 2 bases, there was a span of 16 bases. Looked up from germline, CDR1 is DFQATT and CDR2 is SNEGSKA (reference sequence). The CDR3 is 14 residues long. The CDR3 DNA is TGCAGTGCCCTCCTCTTGAGGGTAAACTATGGCTACACCTTC. Its protein is CSALLLRVNYGYTF.

The chain is built from TRBV10-3 and TRBJ1-4, with a weak D call TRBD1 (6 bases). CDR1 is ENHRY, CDR2 SYGVKD, per germline. V was trimmed by 7 bases and J by 3 bases, leaving 15 bases between them. The CDR3 extends over 15 amino acids. The CDR3 DNA sequence: TGTGCCATCAAGTCGGGGGCGTCGGCTAATGAAAAACTGTTTTTT. Translating it yields CAIKSGASANEKLFF.

The rearrangement joins TRBV7-8 to TRBJ2-1; 11 nucleotides line up with TRBD2. J gave up 10 bases and V 5 bases, and 10 bases lay outside the gene matches. This CDR3 has 15 residues. Germline V gene lookup returns CDR1 SGHVS and CDR2 FQNEAQ. The CDR3 is CASSLLAGGALEQFF. CDR3 nucleotide sequence: TGTGCCAGCAGCCTTTTAGCGGGGGGGGCATTGGAGCAGTTCTTC.

This clonotype has at least ten counts. CDR3 coding DNA: TGTGCCAGCAGCATACTACAGGGAACAGCTTTCTTT. This sequence encodes CASSILQGTAFF. This chain links TRBV7-9 with TRBJ1-1; a possible D gene is TRBD1 (6 bases). The length of the CDR3 is 12 residues. V lost 5 bases and J 10 bases, leaving 14 bases between the germline ends. The germline V gene has CDR1 SEHNR and CDR2 FQNEAQ (reference sequence).

This clonotype was counted between two and nine times. This chain joins TRBV10-3 and TRBJ1-1; D might be TRBD1 (6 bases). Germline-derived CDR1 and CDR2 are ENHRY and SYGVKD. V was pared by 11 bases and J by 3 bases, with 19 bases between. This CDR3 contains 14 residues. For the CDR3, the DNA is TGTGCCGTGGCCCCCCGGACAGACGACACTGAAGCTTTCTTT. This encodes CAVAPRTDDTEAFF.

This clonotype was counted ten times or more. The rearrangement uses TRBV11-3 and TRBJ2-5; TRBD1 is a possible D gene (6 bases). Per the germline V gene, CDR1 is SGHNT and CDR2 is YENEEA. The CDR3 contains 12 residues. Trimming cost V 5 bases and J 4 bases, with 8 bases left between them. CDR3: CASSKQGETQYF. In DNA form, the CDR3 reads TGTGCCAGCAGCAAACAGGGAGAGACCCAGTACTTC.

This clonotype was counted ten times or more. The V and J genes are TRBV7-2 and TRBJ2-6; 8 positions agree with TRBD1. The V gene's germline CDR1 is SGHTA and CDR2 FQGNSA. After removal of 5 bases from V and 14 bases from J, the junction contained 11 bases not matched to a gene. This CDR3 spans 14 amino acids. The CDR3 nucleotides read TGTGCCAGCAGCCCCCCCAGGACAGGGACCCTCCTGACTTTC. Protein product: CASSPPRTGTLLTF.

Ten or more counts support this clonotype. The chain has TRBV7-9 and TRBJ1-6; 9 positions match TRBD1. V trimming: 5 bases; J trimming: 6 bases; junction bases outside the gene matches: 5. This CDR3 comprises 15 residues. Germline CDR1 is SEHNR and CDR2 is FQNEAQ (reference sequence). The CDR3 loop reads CASSTQTGGNSPLHF. The CDR3 DNA sequence: TGTGCCAGCAGCACCCAGACAGGGGGTAATTCACCCCTCCACTTT.

In its sample, this clonotype was seen many times. The J gene is TRBJ2-7, the V gene TRBV19; TRBD1 agrees at 7 bases. The V gene end was trimmed by 0 bases and the J gene end by 6 bases; junction bases not matched to a gene: 11. The CDR3 is 16 residues long. Germline V gene data show CDR1 as LNHDA and CDR2 as SQIVND (reference sequence). The CDR3 region is CASSIDRGTGAREQYF. CDR3 nucleotide sequence: TGTGCCAGTAGTATAGATCGAGGAACAGGGGCACGCGAGCAGTACTTC. Complete variable domain (other parts from reference TRBV19 and TRBJ2-7): DGGITQSPKYLFRKEGQNVTLSCEQNLNHDAMYWYRQDPGQGLRLIYYSQIVNDFQKGDIAEGYSVSREKKESFPLTVTSAQKNPTAFYLCASSIDRGTGAREQYFGPGTRLTVT.

This clonotype was recorded many times. The chain combines TRBV6-2 or TRBV6-3 with TRBJ1-1, with a weak D call TRBD1 (5 bases). V lost 2 bases and J lost 0, with 7 bases in between. Looked up from germline, CDR1 is MNHEY and CDR2 is SVGEGT. The CDR3 has 14 residues. The chain's CDR3 is CASSYLGLNTEAFF. The CDR3 coding sequence is TGTGCCAGCAGTTACCTGGGGCTGAACACTGAAGCTTTCTTT.

V and J are TRBV6-2 or TRBV6-3 and TRBJ2-7, with 7 bases matching TRBD1. The CDR3 runs to 17 residues. Trimming at V came to 2 bases and at J to 6 bases, leaving 16 bases not matched to a gene. CDR1 and CDR2 (germline): MNHEY, SVGEGT. This CDR3 reads CASSYGTEYRAKGEQYF. The CDR3 bases are TGTGCCAGCAGTTACGGGACAGAATACCGGGCCAAGGGCGAGCAGTACTTC.

This clonotype was counted between two and nine times. The chain is built from TRBV7-3 and TRBJ2-5; D tentatively reads TRBD1 or TRBD2 (5 bases each). CDR3 length: 13 residues. CDR1 and CDR2 from the germline V gene are SGHTA and FQGTGA. Trimming removed 2 bases from V and 7 bases from J, with 11 bases in between. The CDR3 DNA follows: TGTGCCAGCAGCTTAGGGACGGGCGGGACCCAGTACTTC. Translating it yields CASSLGTGGTQYF.

As DNA, the CDR3 is TGTGCCAGCAAGGAATACACCTACGAGCAGTACTTC. This sequence encodes CASKEYTYEQYF. This rearrangement joins TRBV6-2 or TRBV6-3 to TRBJ2-7; D is undetermined. The length of the CDR3 is 12 residues. Germline V gene sequence: CDR1 MNHEY, CDR2 SVGEGT. Trimming stripped 7 bases from V and 2 bases from J, with 9 bases between.

This clonotype came up many times. The CDR3 DNA follows: TGTGCCACCAGTACCGGGACGGTGGGCCAAGAGACCCAGTACTTC. Translating it yields CATSTGTVGQETQYF. This rearrangement joins TRBV7-6 to TRBJ2-5; D may match TRBD1 or TRBD2 (5 bases each). The CDR3 runs 15 residues. Germline lookup yields CDR1 SGHVS and CDR2 FNYEAQ. V was cut by 10 bases and J by 1 base, with 19 bases left in between.

The chain is built from TRBV7-9 and TRBJ2-6; 7 positions match TRBD1. The ends lost 5 bases at V and 9 bases at J; junction bases unmatched: 7. The CDR3 runs to 14 residues. Germline CDR1 SEHNR, CDR2 FQNEAQ (reference sequence). CDR3 in DNA: TGTGCCAGCAGCGCTGCCGGGACAGACAACGTCCTGACTTTC. Protein product: CASSAAGTDNVLTF.

This clonotype is medium-sized by share. The gene calls are TRBV29-1 and TRBJ2-7, with D perhaps TRBD1 (7 bases). The germline CDR1 and CDR2 sequences are SQVTM and ANQGSEA. V was shortened by 5 bases and J by 7 bases, with 21 bases between the two germline ends. This CDR3 is built from 14 residues. The CDR3 is CSVQGSTSGGEQYF. CDR3 sequence (DNA): TGCAGCGTTCAAGGTTCCACTTCAGGGGGGGAGCAGTACTTC.

The sample holds many counts of this clonotype. The rearrangement links TRBV19 to TRBJ1-1; D ambiguous. From germline, CDR1 is LNHDA and CDR2 SQIVND (reference sequence). Trimming pared 7 bases from V and 3 bases from J, leaving 15 bases between. This CDR3 spans 14 amino acids. CDR3 sequence (DNA): TGTGCCAGTACCCCACAGATGCCCCACACTGAAGCTTTCTTT. Translation: CASTPQMPHTEAFF. Together with reference TRBV19 and TRBJ1-1, the CDR3 gives the full variable domain: DGGITQSPKYLFRKEGQNVTLSCEQNLNHDAMYWYRQDPGQGLRLIYYSQIVNDFQKGDIAEGYSVSREKKESFPLTVTSAQKNPTAFYLCASTPQMPHTEAFFGQGTRLTVV.